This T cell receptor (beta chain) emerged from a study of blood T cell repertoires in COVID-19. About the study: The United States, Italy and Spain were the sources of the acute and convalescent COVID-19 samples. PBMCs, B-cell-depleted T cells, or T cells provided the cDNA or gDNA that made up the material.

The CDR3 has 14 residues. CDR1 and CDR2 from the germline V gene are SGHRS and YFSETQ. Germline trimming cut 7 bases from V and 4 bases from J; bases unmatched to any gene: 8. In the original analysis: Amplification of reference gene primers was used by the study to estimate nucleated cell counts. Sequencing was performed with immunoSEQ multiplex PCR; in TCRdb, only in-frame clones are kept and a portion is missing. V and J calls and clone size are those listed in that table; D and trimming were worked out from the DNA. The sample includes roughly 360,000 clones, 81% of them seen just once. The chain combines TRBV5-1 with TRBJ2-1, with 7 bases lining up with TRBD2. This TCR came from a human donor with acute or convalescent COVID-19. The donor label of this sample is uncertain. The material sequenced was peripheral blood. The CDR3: CASHAGEPYNEQFF. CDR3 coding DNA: TGCGCCAGCCATGCGGGGGAGCCATACAATGAGCAGTTCTTC.